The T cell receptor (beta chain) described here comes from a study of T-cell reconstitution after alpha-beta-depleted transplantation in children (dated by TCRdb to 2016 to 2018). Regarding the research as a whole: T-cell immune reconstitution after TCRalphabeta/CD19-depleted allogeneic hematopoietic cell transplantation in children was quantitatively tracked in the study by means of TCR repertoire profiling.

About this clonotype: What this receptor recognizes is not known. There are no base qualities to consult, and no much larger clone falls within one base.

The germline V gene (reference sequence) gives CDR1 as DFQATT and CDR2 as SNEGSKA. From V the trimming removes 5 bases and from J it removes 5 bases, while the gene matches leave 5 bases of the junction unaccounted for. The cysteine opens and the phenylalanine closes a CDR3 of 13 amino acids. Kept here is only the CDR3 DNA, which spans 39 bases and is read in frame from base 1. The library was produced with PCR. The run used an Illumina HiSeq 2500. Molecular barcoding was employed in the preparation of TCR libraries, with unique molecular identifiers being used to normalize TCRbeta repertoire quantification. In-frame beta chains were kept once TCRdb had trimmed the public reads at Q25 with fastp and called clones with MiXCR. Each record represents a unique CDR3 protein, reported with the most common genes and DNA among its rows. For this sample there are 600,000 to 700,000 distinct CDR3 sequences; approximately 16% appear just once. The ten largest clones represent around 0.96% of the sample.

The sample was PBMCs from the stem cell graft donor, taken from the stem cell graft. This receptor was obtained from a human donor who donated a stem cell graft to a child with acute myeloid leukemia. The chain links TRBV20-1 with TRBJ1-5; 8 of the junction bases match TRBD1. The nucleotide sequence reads TGCAGTGCTTGGACAGGGAGGGATCAGCCCCAGCATTTT. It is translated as CSAWTGRDQPQHF.